Described below is a single T cell receptor beta chain sequence and its context. This record comes from a study of shared clonotypes between healthy human individuals. TCRdb's copy holds only in-frame clones and misses some; the assay was immunoSEQ multiplex PCR. The repertoire holds roughly 2.6 million clones, with around 90% as singletons. The germline CDR1 and CDR2 sequences are MDHEN and SYDVKM. With 5 bases removed from V and 0 bases from J, the gap between germline ends came to 14 bases. CDR3 length equals 16 residues. Sequencing was done on a sample of naive CD4+ T cells sorted from blood. The subset is: CD45RA+ positively selected. The J gene is TRBJ1-3, the V gene TRBV28; D may be TRBD1 (5 bases). This sequence originates from a man in his late teens or twenties in good health. DNA of the CDR3: TGTGCCAGCAGTCTAAGACAGACTTACTCTGGAAACACCATATATTTT. Translating gives CASSLRQTYSGNTIYF.